These T cell receptor beta chains were read from a single sample in a study of blood T cell repertoires in COVID-19. Libraries were prepared by immunoSEQ multiplex PCR; TCRdb keeps only in-frame clonotypes and omits some of them. The sample shows about 170,000 clones, roughly 93% of them seen only once. The sample consisted of peripheral blood. These receptors were collected from a man in his late teens or twenties with COVID-19, enrolled during active disease. Both conserved end residues are part of each CDR3. A D gene is named only where the DNA matches it firmly. Size is omitted from some rows. Given values are once, few, many or a class for expanded clones.

size: NA; D: NA; V: TRBV5-4; J: TRBJ2-7; DNA: TGTGCCAGCAGCTTGGATTTAGCGACCTACGAGCAGTACTTC; CDR3: CASSLDLATYEQYF
size: NA; D: NA; V: TRBV10-2; J: TRBJ1-6; DNA: TGCGCCAGCAGTGAGTCAGGTGGGGGGTTCTATAATTCACCCCTCCACTTT; CDR3: CASSESGGGFYNSPLHF
size: NA; D: TRBD2; V: TRBV27; J: TRBJ2-1; DNA: TGTGCCAGCAGTTTAGATGGGGGGGGCTCCTACAATGAGCAGTTCTTC; CDR3: CASSLDGGGSYNEQFF
size: NA; D: TRBD2; V: TRBV9; J: TRBJ2-3; DNA: TGTGCCAGCAGCGCGGGGACTAGCGGACTCACAGATACGCAGTATTTT; CDR3: CASSAGTSGLTDTQYF
size: NA; D: NA; V: TRBV28; J: TRBJ1-2; DNA: TGTGCCAGCGGGAGAGACTTCTATGGCTACACCTTC; CDR3: CASGRDFYGYTF
size: NA; D: NA; V: TRBV5-1; J: TRBJ1-2; DNA: TGCGCCAGCAGCTTGGATCGACAGGCCCACTATGGCTACACCTTC; CDR3: CASSLDRQAHYGYTF
size: NA; D: TRBD1; V: TRBV28; J: TRBJ2-7; DNA: TGTGCCAGCAGTCTGACCACTTATCCGGACAGGGGCGAGCAGTACTTC; CDR3: CASSLTTYPDRGEQYF
size: NA; D: NA; V: TRBV24-1; J: TRBJ2-3; DNA: TGTGCCACCAGTGATTTGAGACTCGGCACAGATACGCAGTATTTT; CDR3: CATSDLRLGTDTQYF
size: NA; D: TRBD2; V: TRBV2; J: TRBJ2-7; DNA: TGTGCCAGCAATCTCGAATTGGGCGGGAGCTCCTACGAGCAGTACTTC; CDR3: CASNLELGGSSYEQYF
size: NA; D: TRBD1; V: TRBV10-3; J: TRBJ2-7; DNA: TGTGCCATCTCAACAGGGGGCGCGGCCGAGCAGTACTTC; CDR3: CAISTGGAAEQYF
size: NA; D: NA; V: TRBV15; J: TRBJ1-2; DNA: TGTGCCACCAGCAGAGCCCAGTTCTATGGCTACACCTTC; CDR3: CATSRAQFYGYTF
size: NA; D: NA; V: TRBV15; J: TRBJ2-7; DNA: TGTGCCACCAGCAGAGATTGGGGGCGACAGAACTACGAGCAGTACTTC; CDR3: CATSRDWGRQNYEQYF
size: once; D: TRBD2; V: TRBV9; J: TRBJ2-2; DNA: TGTGCCAGCAGCGCGAGCGGGACGAACACCGGGGAGCTGTTTTTT; CDR3: CASSASGTNTGELFF
size: NA; D: NA; V: TRBV3-1/TRBV3-2; J: TRBJ1-5; DNA: TGTGCCAGCAGCCAAGACTTGGCTCAGCCCCAGCATTTT; CDR3: CASSQDLAQPQHF
size: NA; D: TRBD1; V: TRBV5-6; J: TRBJ2-2; DNA: TGTGCCAGCAGCTATGGGGACAGGGGGCGCGTTGACACCGGGGAGCTGTTTTTT; CDR3: CASSYGDRGRVDTGELFF
size: NA; D: TRBD1; V: TRBV5-4; J: TRBJ2-3; DNA: TGTGCCAGTGAAGACCCCTCCCAGGGGGCAACAGATACGCAGTATTTT; CDR3: CASEDPSQGATDTQYF
size: NA; D: NA; V: TRBV10-3; J: TRBJ1-6; DNA: TGTGCCATCAGTGACCCCGGGGGAAATTCACCCCTCCACTTT; CDR3: CAISDPGGNSPLHF
size: NA; D: TRBD2; V: TRBV4-1; J: TRBJ2-5; DNA: TGCGCCAGCAGCCGTAGCGGGGCCCCGGCTAGCGGGTTGGGGCCCCAAGAGACCCAGTACTTC; CDR3: CASSRSGAPASGLGPQETQYF
size: NA; D: NA; V: TRBV2; J: TRBJ2-6; DNA: TGTGCCAGCAGTTTACAGGGAACCGGGGCCAACGTCCTGACTTTC; CDR3: CASSLQGTGANVLTF
size: NA; D: TRBD2; V: TRBV2; J: TRBJ2-1; DNA: TGTGCCAGCAGTGGACGGGGAGGGAGCTACAATGAGCAGTTCTTC; CDR3: CASSGRGGSYNEQFF
size: few; D: TRBD1; V: TRBV4-3; J: TRBJ2-1; DNA: TGCGCCAGCAGCCACGACAGGGTGTTCAATGAGCAGTTCTTC; CDR3: CASSHDRVFNEQFF
size: NA; D: NA; V: TRBV5-1; J: TRBJ1-2; DNA: TGCGCCAGCAGCCCAACGCCCGACAGAAAGTATGGCTACACCTTC; CDR3: CASSPTPDRKYGYTF
size: NA; D: NA; V: TRBV28; J: TRBJ2-7; DNA: TGTGCCAGCAGCCGGGACTTGAACGAGCAGTACTTC; CDR3: CASSRDLNEQYF
size: NA; D: NA; V: TRBV14; J: TRBJ2-7; DNA: TGTGCCAGCAGCCAAAAGAGGCGACAGCAAAACCTACCAACCGAGCAGTACTTC; CDR3: CASSQKRRQQNLPTEQYF
size: once; D: TRBD1; V: TRBV14; J: TRBJ1-1; DNA: TGTGCCAGCAGCTACACCGGGACAGGGGCGAACACTGAAGCTTTCTTT; CDR3: CASSYTGTGANTEAFF
size: NA; D: TRBD1; V: TRBV4-1; J: TRBJ2-2; DNA: TGCGCCAGCAGCCAAGACCCCCCACAGGGGACCGGGGAGCTGTTTTTT; CDR3: CASSQDPPQGTGELFF
size: NA; D: NA; V: TRBV6-2/TRBV6-3; J: TRBJ2-4; DNA: TGTGCCAGCAGTTCCGCCGCACGGGGCAAAAACATTCAGTACTTC; CDR3: CASSSAARGKNIQYF
size: NA; D: TRBD1; V: TRBV6-5; J: TRBJ1-2; DNA: TGTGCCAGCGGACGAGACAGGGACTCCTATGGCTACACCTTC; CDR3: CASGRDRDSYGYTF
size: NA; D: TRBD2; V: TRBV5-1; J: TRBJ2-7; DNA: TGCGCCAGCAGCTTGTATTCTAGCGGAACCCCCTACGAGCAGTACTTC; CDR3: CASSLYSSGTPYEQYF
size: NA; D: TRBD1; V: TRBV30; J: TRBJ1-2; DNA: TGTGCCTGGAGTCCCGCAGGGGGCGGGGGCTACACCTTC; CDR3: CAWSPAGGGGYTF
size: NA; D: NA; V: TRBV28; J: TRBJ1-2; DNA: TGTGCCACCAGGCCCTACGTAAACTATGGCTACACCTTC; CDR3: CATRPYVNYGYTF
size: NA; D: NA; V: TRBV4-3; J: TRBJ1-3; DNA: TGCGCCAGCAGCCATGGCATGGTGGGGCCGAAGGGAAACACCATATATTTT; CDR3: CASSHGMVGPKGNTIYF
size: few; D: TRBD2; V: TRBV4-3; J: TRBJ2-7; DNA: TGCGCCAGCAGCCAAGCGCTAGCGGGAGGCCTCAGCTCCTACGAGCAGTACTTC; CDR3: CASSQALAGGLSSYEQYF
size: few; D: TRBD1; V: TRBV7-2; J: TRBJ1-4; DNA: TGTGCCAGCAGCTTAGGAGGGACAGGGTTCGAAAAACTGCTTTTT; CDR3: CASSLGGTGFEKLLF
size: NA; D: NA; V: TRBV5-4; J: TRBJ2-7; DNA: TGTGCCAGCAGCTTGGGGAACGACAGGAATCTTTACGAGCAGTACTTC; CDR3: CASSLGNDRNLYEQYF
size: NA; D: TRBD1; V: TRBV7-9; J: TRBJ1-1; DNA: TGTGCCAGCAGCTTAGCGGACAGGCTGAACACTGAAGCTTTCTTT; CDR3: CASSLADRLNTEAFF
size: NA; D: NA; V: TRBV18; J: TRBJ1-1; DNA: TGTGCCAGCTCACCTTCGGACTTTGAAGCTTTCTTT; CDR3: CASSPSDFEAFF
size: NA; D: TRBD1; V: TRBV5-6; J: TRBJ1-3; DNA: TGTGCCAGCAGCTTGGGGGACAGCTACACCATATATTTT; CDR3: CASSLGDSYTIYF
size: NA; D: TRBD2; V: TRBV11-2; J: TRBJ2-5; DNA: TGTGCCAGCACCATGGGGGGTGGGGAGGGCCCCACAGCGTCCCAGTACTTC; CDR3: CASTMGGGEGPTASQYF
size: NA; D: TRBD1; V: TRBV7-8; J: TRBJ1-2; DNA: TGTGCCAGCAGCTCTAGACAGGGGACGGATGGCTACACCTTC; CDR3: CASSSRQGTDGYTF
size: NA; D: NA; V: TRBV5-1; J: TRBJ2-3; DNA: TGCGCCAGCAGCTTTCTAGCGGAGGGGGAAGATACGCAGTATTTT; CDR3: CASSFLAEGEDTQYF
size: NA; D: NA; V: TRBV5-1; J: TRBJ1-2; DNA: TGCGCCAGCAGCTTGGTCCGGGGAGGCTACACCTTC; CDR3: CASSLVRGGYTF